A single sample gave rise to the 24 T cell receptor beta chains below, sequenced in a study of blood T cell repertoires in COVID-19. TCRdb's copy holds only in-frame clones and misses some; the assay was immunoSEQ multiplex PCR. The sample has about 150,000 clones, 65% to 90% seen once. The specimen sequenced was peripheral blood. The receptors derive from a man aged 65 to 85 with acute or convalescent COVID-19.

The rearrangement uses TRBV18 and TRBJ2-1, with 13 bases that match TRBD2. Germline V gene data show CDR1 as KGHSH and CDR2 as LQKENI. V was clipped by 4 bases and J by 8 bases; unmatched bases: 8. This CDR3 is 16 amino acids long. The CDR3 loop is CASSRRTSGRVDEQFF. The CDR3 bases are TGTGCCAGCTCACGCCGGACTAGCGGGAGAGTCGATGAGCAGTTCTTC. Using reference TRBV18 and TRBJ2-1 for the parts outside the CDR3, the full variable domain is NAGVMQNPRHLVRRRGQEARLRCSPMKGHSHVYWYRQLPEEGLKFMVYLQKENIIDESGMPKERFSAEFPKEGPSILRIQQVVRGDSAAYFCASSRRTSGRVDEQFFGPGTRLTVL.

This clone is a singleton in its sample. V is TRBV12-3 or TRBV12-4 and J is TRBJ2-7, with no clear D. Trimming cost V 8 bases and J 1 base, with 6 bases left between them. The CDR3 is made up of 11 amino acids. In DNA form, the CDR3 reads TGTGCCAGCTCTGCGTCCTACGAGCAGTACTTC. This gives the protein CASSASYEQYF.

The V call is TRBV7-6, the J call TRBJ2-7; 9 bases match TRBD2. Germline V gene data show CDR1 as SGHVS and CDR2 as FNYEAQ. CDR3 length equals 16 residues. The junction had 10 bases not matched to a gene; V was cut back by 1 base and J by 6 bases. As DNA, the CDR3 is TGTGCCAGCAGCTTAGGGTTGGCGGGAGGGCTTGGCGAGCAGTACTTC. It specifies CASSLGLAGGLGEQYF.

The chain's CDR3 is CASKRGLNYGYTF. Here the CDR3 DNA reads TGTGCCAGCAAAAGGGGGCTAAACTATGGCTACACCTTC. The V and J genes are TRBV6-5 and TRBJ1-2, with 7 bases matching TRBD1. The CDR3 covers 13 residues. Trimming at V came to 7 bases and at J to 2 bases, leaving 4 bases not matched to a gene. The germline V gene has CDR1 MNHEY and CDR2 SVGAGI.

This chain joins TRBV6-5 and TRBJ2-1; a possible D gene is TRBD1 (5 bases). The CDR3 totals 12 residues. With 6 bases removed from V and 8 bases from J, the gap between germline ends came to 11 bases. The germline V gene has CDR1 MNHEY and CDR2 SVGAGI. CDR3 loop: CASSPSRDEQFF. The CDR3 coding sequence is TGTGCCAGCAGCCCCAGCAGGGATGAGCAGTTCTTC.

This sequence joins TRBV6-5 and TRBJ1-2; D is unclear. The CDR3 extends over 13 amino acids. Trimming took 6 bases from V and 4 from J, leaving 12 bases between them. Germline V gene sequence: CDR1 MNHEY, CDR2 SVGAGI. CDR3 amino acids: CASRRNRSYGYTF. CDR3 DNA: TGTGCCAGCAGGCGGAATCGTTCCTATGGCTACACCTTC.

This chain joins TRBV7-3 and TRBJ2-7, with 12 positions matching TRBD2. The V gene's germline CDR1 is SGHTA and CDR2 FQGTGA. The CDR3 contains 15 residues. Germline trimming cut 5 bases from V and 10 bases from J; bases unmatched to any gene: 12. The CDR3 sequence: CASSPRPGLAGQQYF. The CDR3 region has the DNA TGTGCCAGCAGCCCCCGGCCGGGACTAGCGGGCCAACAGTACTTC.

The chain uses TRBV3-1 (or the pseudogene TRBV3-2) and TRBJ2-7, with TRBD2 matching over 12 bases. V was pared by 0 bases and J by 5 bases, with 5 bases of the junction left unmatched. The CDR3 loop spans 16 amino acids. CDR1 is LGHDT, CDR2 YNNKEL, per germline (reference sequence). The CDR3 sequence is CASSQETSGSSNEQYF. The CDR3, as DNA: TGTGCCAGCAGCCAAGAGACTAGCGGGAGTTCCAACGAGCAGTACTTC.

The chain recombines TRBV18 with TRBJ2-7; 9 nucleotides line up with TRBD2. V was clipped by 3 bases and J by 7 bases; unmatched bases: 7. The CDR3 covers 14 residues. Per the germline V gene, CDR1 is KGHSH and CDR2 is LQKENI. This chain's CDR3 is CASSPPASGEEQYF. The CDR3 coding sequence is TGTGCCAGCTCACCCCCGGCTAGCGGGGAAGAGCAGTACTTC.

In nucleotides, the CDR3 is TGCGCCAGCAGCCAAGTTCGTGGACAGGGGGCGCAAATTGGACAGCCCCAGCATTTT. Residues: CASSQVRGQGAQIGQPQHF. V and J are TRBV4-1 and TRBJ1-5, with 11 positions matching TRBD1. CDR3 length equals 19 residues. Unmatched junction bases numbered 15, after V lost 1 base and J lost 7 bases. Germline V gene data show CDR1 as MGHRA and CDR2 as YSYEKL.

The chain combines TRBV19 with TRBJ1-6; D not certain. This CDR3 comprises 14 residues. Trimming removed 6 bases from V and 8 bases from J, with 14 bases in between. Germline V gene sequence: CDR1 LNHDA, CDR2 SQIVND (reference sequence). Written as DNA, the CDR3 is TGTGCCAGTAGATCGACTCCTTGGGATTCACCCCTCCACTTT. It is translated as CASRSTPWDSPLHF.

This clone occurred once. The chain links TRBV27 to TRBJ2-6; the match to TRBD2 covers 7 bases. The V gene's germline CDR1 is MNHEY and CDR2 SMNVEV (reference sequence). This CDR3 has 17 residues. J lost 4 bases, V lost 1 base, and 7 bases had no gene match. The CDR3, as DNA: TGTGCCAGCAGTTTATTTGGGGGAGGGCGAGGGGCCAACGTCCTGACTTTC. This translates into CASSLFGGGRGANVLTF.

The CDR3 coding sequence is TGTGCCAGTAATCGGGCGGGAGAAGATACGCAGTATTTT. It codes for CASNRAGEDTQYF. This chain connects TRBV19 to TRBJ2-3; 7 positions agree with TRBD2. The trim removed 7 bases at V and 5 bases at J, leaving 6 bases unmatched. Germline V gene data show CDR1 as LNHDA and CDR2 as SQIVND (reference sequence). This CDR3 is 13 amino acids long.

J is TRBJ1-1 and V is TRBV2, with 8 bases matching TRBD1. J gave up 3 bases and V 5 bases, and 5 bases lay outside the gene matches. In germline, CDR1 is SNHLY, CDR2 FYNNEI. CDR3 length: 14 amino acids. CDR3 coding DNA: TGTGCCAGCAGTAGACAGGGGCTGGACACTGAAGCTTTCTTT. Translated: CASSRQGLDTEAFF.

V gene TRBV11-3 combines with J gene TRBJ2-3; 7 positions match TRBD2. This CDR3 has 14 residues. CDR1 is SGHNT and CDR2 is YENEEA in the germline V gene. J gave up 1 base and V 3 bases, and 1 base lay outside the gene matches. CDR3 sequence reads: CASSLGGGTDTQYF. The CDR3 nucleotides are TGTGCCAGCAGCTTGGGGGGGGGCACAGATACGCAGTATTTT. The full variable domain, with the rest looked up from reference TRBV11-3 and TRBJ2-3, is EAGVVQSPRYKIIEKKQPVAFWCNPISGHNTLYWYLQNLGQGPELLIRYENEEAVDDSQLPKDRFSAERLKGVDSTLKIQPAELGDSAVYLCASSLGGGTDTQYFGPGTRLTVL.

V is TRBV4-3 and J is TRBJ2-1, with 11 bases aligning to TRBD2. Germline CDR1 LGHNA, CDR2 YSLEER. This CDR3 spans 18 amino acids. J lost 7 bases, V lost 0 bases, and 11 bases had no gene match. CDR3 in amino acids: CASSQEPELAGGNNEQFF. The CDR3 DNA reads as TGCGCCAGCAGCCAAGAGCCAGAGCTAGCGGGAGGAAATAATGAGCAGTTCTTC.

The chain employs TRBV19 and TRBJ2-2; 7 bases fit TRBD1. The CDR3 spans 16 residues. V lost 4 bases to trimming and J lost 7 bases; unmatched junction nucleotides: 12. Germline V gives CDR1 LNHDA, CDR2 SQIVND (reference sequence). CDR3 residues: CASSKDRLAFSGELFF. DNA of the CDR3: TGTGCCAGTAGTAAGGACAGGTTGGCGTTTAGCGGGGAGCTGTTTTTT. The entire variable domain, with the rest obtained from reference TRBV19 and TRBJ2-2, is as follows: DGGITQSPKYLFRKEGQNVTLSCEQNLNHDAMYWYRQDPGQGLRLIYYSQIVNDFQKGDIAEGYSVSREKKESFPLTVTSAQKNPTAFYLCASSKDRLAFSGELFFGEGSRLTVL.

The V call is TRBV6-6, the J call TRBJ2-7; D unclear. The CDR3 totals 14 residues. V was cut by 3 bases and J by 1 base, with 10 bases left in between. Germline CDR1 reads MNHNY; CDR2 reads SVGAGI (reference sequence). The CDR3 sequence is CASSYRASSYEQYF. The DNA for the CDR3 is TGTGCCAGCAGTTATCGAGCGTCTTCCTACGAGCAGTACTTC.

A remark on this clone: An end of the junction does not agree with germline; a read error may underlie this. The gene calls are TRBV15 and TRBJ2-1; D is undetermined. The CDR3 is made up of 14 amino acids. Germline assignment: CDR1 LNHNV and CDR2 YYDKDF (reference sequence). Here the CDR3 reads CATTRGVSYNEQFF. The CDR3 DNA reads TGTGCCACCACCAGAGGAGTATCTTACAATGAGCAGTTCTTC.

V gene TRBV9 combines with J gene TRBJ2-7; possibly TRBD1 for D (6 bases). Germline CDR1 SGDLS, CDR2 YYNGEE. The CDR3 extends over 14 amino acids. V was cut by 2 bases and J by 5 bases, with 14 bases left in between. The CDR3 reads CASSVQGNNNEQYF. The DNA of the CDR3 is TGTGCCAGCAGCGTCCAGGGGAACAACAACGAGCAGTACTTC.

The genes are TRBV5-1 and TRBJ1-1, with 8 bases matching TRBD1. In germline, CDR1 is SGHRS, CDR2 YFSETQ. V lost 3 bases to trimming and J lost 4 bases; unmatched junction nucleotides: 2. The CDR3 spans 13 residues. The CDR3 sequence is CASSSTGGTEAFF. In DNA form, the CDR3 reads TGCGCCAGCAGCTCTACAGGGGGCACTGAAGCTTTCTTT.

V gene TRBV11-3 combines with J gene TRBJ2-1; the match to TRBD1 covers 8 bases. This CDR3 spans 16 amino acids. With V trimmed by 1 base and J by 8 bases, 10 bases remained unmatched. Germline-derived CDR1 and CDR2 are SGHNT and YENEEA. CDR3 in amino acids: CASSLGVGQGADEQFF. Written as DNA, the CDR3 is TGTGCCAGCAGCTTAGGGGTGGGGCAGGGGGCAGATGAGCAGTTCTTC.

This clone was seen once. V gene TRBV19 combines with J gene TRBJ1-2; possible D gene TRBD1, 5 bases. The CDR3 runs to 11 residues. Trimming left V 7 bases short and J 7 bases short, with 10 bases between. The germline CDR1 and CDR2 sequences are LNHDA and SQIVND (reference sequence). Here the CDR3 reads CASKEGAGYTF. The CDR3 nucleotides read TGTGCCAGTAAAGAAGGGGCTGGCTACACCTTC. The whole variable domain, filled in from reference TRBV19 and TRBJ1-2, reads DGGITQSPKYLFRKEGQNVTLSCEQNLNHDAMYWYRQDPGQGLRLIYYSQIVNDFQKGDIAEGYSVSREKKESFPLTVTSAQKNPTAFYLCASKEGAGYTFGSGTRLTVV.

The chain recombines TRBV30 with TRBJ1-6; D is ambiguous. Trimming took 1 base from V and 7 from J, leaving 11 bases between them. The CDR3 consists of 14 residues. Germline V gives CDR1 GTSNPN, CDR2 SVGIG (reference sequence). The CDR3 bases are TGTGCCTGGAGTGCAGCCTCGGGGAATTCACCCCTCCACTTT. This translates into CAWSAASGNSPLHF.